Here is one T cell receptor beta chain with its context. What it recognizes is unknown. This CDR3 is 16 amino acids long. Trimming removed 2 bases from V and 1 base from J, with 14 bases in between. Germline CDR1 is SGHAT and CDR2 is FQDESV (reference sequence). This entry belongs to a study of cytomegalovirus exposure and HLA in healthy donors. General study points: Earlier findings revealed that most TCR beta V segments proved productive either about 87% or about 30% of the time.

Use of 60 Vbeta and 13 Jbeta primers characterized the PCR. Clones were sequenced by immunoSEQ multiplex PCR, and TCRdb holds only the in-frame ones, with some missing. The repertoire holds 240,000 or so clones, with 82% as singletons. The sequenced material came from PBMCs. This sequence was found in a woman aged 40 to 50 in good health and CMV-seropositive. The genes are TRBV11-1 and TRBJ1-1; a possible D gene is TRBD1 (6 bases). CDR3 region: CASSLWAGAENTEAFF. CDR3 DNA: TGTGCCAGCAGCTTATGGGCGGGGGCTGAGAACACTGAAGCTTTCTTT.